This T cell receptor (beta chain) was retrieved from a study of beta chain features in type 1 diabetes. Findings and caveats of the study: All four CD4+ subsets of Type 1 diabetes patients contained TCRB CDR3s that were moderately but significantly shorter.

What was sequenced were expressed TCRB transcripts, since all of the isolated RNA had been reverse transcribed. The read count averaged roughly 3.5 million across naive, central memory and regulatory T cell samples. Clones were sequenced by immunoSEQ multiplex PCR, and TCRdb holds only the in-frame ones, with some missing. This sample has 640,000 or so clones, with about 14% found just once. Germline assignment: CDR1 SGHDT and CDR2 YYEEEE. Trimming took off 2 bases at V and 2 bases at J, with 10 bases between the two ends. The CDR3 has 14 amino acids. CD45RO/CCR7/CD25/CD127/CD95/CD27 sorting isolated CD4+ naive, central memory, regulatory and stem cell-like memory cells. As to this clone: What it binds is unknown.

The clonotype originates from a man aged 18 to 30 with type 1 diabetes. Material: naive CD4+ T cells from blood. The chain joins TRBV5-6 to TRBJ1-2; D ambiguous. The CDR3 spells CASSLAEINYGYTF. DNA of the CDR3: TGTGCCAGCAGCTTAGCAGAGATCAACTATGGCTACACCTTC.